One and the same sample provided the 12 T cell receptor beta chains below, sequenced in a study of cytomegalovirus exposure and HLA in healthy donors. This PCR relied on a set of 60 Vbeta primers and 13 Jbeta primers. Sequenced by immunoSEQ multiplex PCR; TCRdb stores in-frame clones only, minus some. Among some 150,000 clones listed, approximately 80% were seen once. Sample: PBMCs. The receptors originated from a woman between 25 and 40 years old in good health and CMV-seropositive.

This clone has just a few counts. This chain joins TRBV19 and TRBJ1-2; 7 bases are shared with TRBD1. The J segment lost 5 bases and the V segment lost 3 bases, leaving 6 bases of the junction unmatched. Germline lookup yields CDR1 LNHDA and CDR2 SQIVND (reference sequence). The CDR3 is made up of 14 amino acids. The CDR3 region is CASSMAQGVYGYTF. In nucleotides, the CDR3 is TGTGCCAGTAGTATGGCTCAGGGGGTGTATGGCTACACCTTC.

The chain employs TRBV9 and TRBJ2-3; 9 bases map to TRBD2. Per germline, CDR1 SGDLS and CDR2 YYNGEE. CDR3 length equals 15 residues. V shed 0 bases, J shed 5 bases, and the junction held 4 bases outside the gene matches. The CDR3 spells CASSVGAGGGDTQYF. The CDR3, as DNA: TGTGCCAGCAGCGTAGGGGCGGGGGGGGGAGATACGCAGTATTTT.

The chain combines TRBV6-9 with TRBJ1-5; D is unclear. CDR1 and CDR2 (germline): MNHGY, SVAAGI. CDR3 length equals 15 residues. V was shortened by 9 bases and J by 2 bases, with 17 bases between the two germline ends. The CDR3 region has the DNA TGTGCCAGGAATACCCCAGGAATCGGCAATCAGCCCCAGCATTTT. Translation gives CARNTPGIGNQPQHF.

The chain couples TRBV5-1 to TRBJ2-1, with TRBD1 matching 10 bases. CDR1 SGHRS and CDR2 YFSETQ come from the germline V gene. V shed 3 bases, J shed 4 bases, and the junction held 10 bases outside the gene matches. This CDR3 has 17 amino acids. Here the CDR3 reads CASSSRQGAAGYNEQFF. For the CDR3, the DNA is TGCGCCAGCAGCTCCCGACAGGGGGCGGCGGGTTACAATGAGCAGTTCTTC. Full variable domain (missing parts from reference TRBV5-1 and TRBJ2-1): KAGVTQTPRYLIKTRGQQVTLSCSPISGHRSVSWYQQTPGQGLQFLFEYFSETQRNKGNFPGRFSGRQFSNSRSEMNVSTLELGDSALYLCASSSRQGAAGYNEQFFGPGTRLTVL.

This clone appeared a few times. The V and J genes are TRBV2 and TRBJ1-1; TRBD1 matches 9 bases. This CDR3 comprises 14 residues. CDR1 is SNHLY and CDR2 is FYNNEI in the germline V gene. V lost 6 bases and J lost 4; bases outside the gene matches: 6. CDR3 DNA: TGTGCCAGCAGGGGGGGGACAGGGCTCACTGAAGCTTTCTTT. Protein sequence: CASRGGTGLTEAFF. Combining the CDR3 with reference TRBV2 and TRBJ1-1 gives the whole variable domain EPEVTQTPSHQVTQMGQEVILRCVPISNHLYFYWYRQILGQKVEFLVSFYNNEISEKSEIFDDQFSVERPDGSNFTLKIRSTKLEDSAMYFCASRGGTGLTEAFFGQGTRLTVV.

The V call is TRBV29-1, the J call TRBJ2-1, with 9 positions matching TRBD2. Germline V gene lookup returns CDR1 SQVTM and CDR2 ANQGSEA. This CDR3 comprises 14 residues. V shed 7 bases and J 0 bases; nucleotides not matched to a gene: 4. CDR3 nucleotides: TGCAGCGGGGCGACTAGCGGCTCCTACAATGAGCAGTTCTTC. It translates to CSGATSGSYNEQFF.

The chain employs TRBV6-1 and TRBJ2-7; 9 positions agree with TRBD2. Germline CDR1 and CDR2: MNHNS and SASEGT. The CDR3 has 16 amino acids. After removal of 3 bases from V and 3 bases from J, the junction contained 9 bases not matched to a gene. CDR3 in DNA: TGTGCCAGCAGTGAGAGTGGGCTAGCGGGGTACTACGAGCAGTACTTC. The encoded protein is CASSESGLAGYYEQYF.

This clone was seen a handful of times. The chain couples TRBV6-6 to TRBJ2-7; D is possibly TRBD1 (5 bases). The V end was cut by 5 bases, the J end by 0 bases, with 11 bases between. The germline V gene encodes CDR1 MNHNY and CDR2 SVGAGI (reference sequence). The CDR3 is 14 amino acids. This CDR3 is CASSDSSSSYEQYF. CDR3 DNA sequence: TGTGCCAGCAGTGACAGCAGTAGCTCCTACGAGCAGTACTTC.

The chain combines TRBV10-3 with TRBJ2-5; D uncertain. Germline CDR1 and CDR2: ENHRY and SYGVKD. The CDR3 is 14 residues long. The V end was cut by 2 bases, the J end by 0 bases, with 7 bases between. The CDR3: CAISEERYQETQYF. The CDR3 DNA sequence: TGTGCCATCAGTGAGGAGCGTTACCAAGAGACCCAGTACTTC.

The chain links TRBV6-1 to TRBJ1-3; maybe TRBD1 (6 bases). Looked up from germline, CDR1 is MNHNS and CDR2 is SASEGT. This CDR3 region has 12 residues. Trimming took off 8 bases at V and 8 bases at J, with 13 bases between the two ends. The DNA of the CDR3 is TGTGCCAGCGAGGGGGTGCTAGACACCATATATTTT. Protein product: CASEGVLDTIYF.

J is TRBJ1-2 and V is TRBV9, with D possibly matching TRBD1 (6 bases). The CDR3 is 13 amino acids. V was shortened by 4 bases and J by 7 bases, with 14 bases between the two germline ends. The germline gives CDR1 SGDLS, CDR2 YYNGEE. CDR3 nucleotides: TGTGCCAGCAGCATGCAGGGGCTTGGTGGCTACACCTTC. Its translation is CASSMQGLGGYTF.

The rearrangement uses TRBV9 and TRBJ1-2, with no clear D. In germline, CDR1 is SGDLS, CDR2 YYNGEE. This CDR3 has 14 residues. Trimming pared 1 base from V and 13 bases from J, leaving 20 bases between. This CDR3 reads CASSVNLWAGSSTF. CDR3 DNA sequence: TGTGCCAGCAGCGTAAATTTGTGGGCAGGTTCGTCCACCTTC.